Included here is one T cell receptor beta chain sequence, with context. V shed 2 bases and J 9 bases; nucleotides not matched to a gene: 7. Looked up from germline, CDR1 is GTSNPN and CDR2 is SVGIG (reference sequence). CDR3 length: 14 residues. This sample was included in a study of blood T cell repertoires in COVID-19. Study-level background: The origin of the acute and convalescent COVID-19 samples was the United States, Italy and Spain. PBMCs, B-cell-depleted T cells, or T cells were the source of the cDNA or gDNA that made up the material.

Authors' analysis steps: Amplification of reference gene primers provided the estimated nucleated cell counts. Assay used: immunoSEQ multiplex PCR; TCRdb lists only in-frame clones, some missing. V, J and clone size were drawn from that table, and D and trimming were deduced from the DNA. The sample yields 200,000 to 250,000 clones, 80% to 90% seen once. The sequence came from a man at least 80 years old with acute or convalescent COVID-19. The chain combines TRBV30 with TRBJ2-1; 10 nucleotides line up with TRBD2. The sample was peripheral blood. CDR3 coding DNA: TGTGCCTGGAGTAGAGCTAGCGGGAGTTTTGAGCAGTTCTTC. Its protein is CAWSRASGSFEQFF. Full variable domain (outside the CDR3, taken from reference TRBV30 and TRBJ2-1): SQTIHQWPATLVQPVGSPLSLECTVEGTSNPNLYWYRQAAGRGLQLLFYSVGIGQISSEVPQNLSASRPQDRQFILSSKKLLLSDSGFYLCAWSRASGSFEQFFGPGTRLTVL.